The sequence of this T cell receptor beta chain was determined in a study of cytomegalovirus exposure and HLA in healthy donors. Study details: Tens of millions of unique TCRs from HLA-typed donors were held in an early data release.

The germline V gene encodes CDR1 LNHNV and CDR2 YYDKDF (reference sequence). V was pared by 3 bases and J by 5 bases, with 8 bases of the junction left unmatched. CDR3 length equals 16 residues. PCR involved 60 Vbeta and 13 Jbeta primers. The data were produced by immunoSEQ multiplex PCR, yet TCRdb's version contains in-frame clones alone and is incomplete. The sample shows roughly 120,000 clones, under 85% of them seen only once. Sequences were obtained from PBMCs. The TCR sequence derives from a woman aged 40-49 years in good health and CMV-seropositive. The chain has TRBV15 and TRBJ2-1; 9 bases are shared with TRBD1. The CDR3 reads CATSSPRDRAHNEQFF. As DNA, the CDR3 is TGTGCCACCAGCAGCCCCCGGGACAGGGCGCACAATGAGCAGTTCTTC.